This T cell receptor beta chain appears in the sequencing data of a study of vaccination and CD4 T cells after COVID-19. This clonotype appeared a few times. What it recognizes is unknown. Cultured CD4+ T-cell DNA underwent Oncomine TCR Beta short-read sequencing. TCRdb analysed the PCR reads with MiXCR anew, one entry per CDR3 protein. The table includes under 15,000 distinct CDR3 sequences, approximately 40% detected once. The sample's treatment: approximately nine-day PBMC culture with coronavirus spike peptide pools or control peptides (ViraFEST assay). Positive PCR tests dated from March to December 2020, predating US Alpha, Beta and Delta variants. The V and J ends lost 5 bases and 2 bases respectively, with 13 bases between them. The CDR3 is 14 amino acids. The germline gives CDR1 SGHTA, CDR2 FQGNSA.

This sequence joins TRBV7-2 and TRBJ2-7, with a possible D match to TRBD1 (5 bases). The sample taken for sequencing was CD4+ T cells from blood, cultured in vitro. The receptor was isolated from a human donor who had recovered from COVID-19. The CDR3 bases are TGTGCCAGCAGCCCACGACAGATAGCCTACGAGCAGTACTTC. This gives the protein CASSPRQIAYEQYF.